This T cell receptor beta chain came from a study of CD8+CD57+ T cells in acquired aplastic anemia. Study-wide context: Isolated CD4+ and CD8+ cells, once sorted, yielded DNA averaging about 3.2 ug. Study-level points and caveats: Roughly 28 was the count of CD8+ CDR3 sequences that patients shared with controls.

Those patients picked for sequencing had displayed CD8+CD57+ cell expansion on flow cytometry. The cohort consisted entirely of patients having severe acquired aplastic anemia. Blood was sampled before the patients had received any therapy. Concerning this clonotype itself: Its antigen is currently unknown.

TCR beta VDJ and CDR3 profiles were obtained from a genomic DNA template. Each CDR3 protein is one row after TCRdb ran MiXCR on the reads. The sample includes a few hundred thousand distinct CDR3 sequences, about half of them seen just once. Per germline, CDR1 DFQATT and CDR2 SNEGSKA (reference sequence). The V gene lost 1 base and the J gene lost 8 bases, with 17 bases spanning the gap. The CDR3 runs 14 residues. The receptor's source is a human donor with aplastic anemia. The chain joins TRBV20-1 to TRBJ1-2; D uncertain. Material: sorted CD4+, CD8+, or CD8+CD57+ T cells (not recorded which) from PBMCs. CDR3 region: CSARAASGAGGYTF. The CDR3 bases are TGCAGTGCTAGAGCTGCCTCAGGAGCTGGGGGCTACACCTTC.